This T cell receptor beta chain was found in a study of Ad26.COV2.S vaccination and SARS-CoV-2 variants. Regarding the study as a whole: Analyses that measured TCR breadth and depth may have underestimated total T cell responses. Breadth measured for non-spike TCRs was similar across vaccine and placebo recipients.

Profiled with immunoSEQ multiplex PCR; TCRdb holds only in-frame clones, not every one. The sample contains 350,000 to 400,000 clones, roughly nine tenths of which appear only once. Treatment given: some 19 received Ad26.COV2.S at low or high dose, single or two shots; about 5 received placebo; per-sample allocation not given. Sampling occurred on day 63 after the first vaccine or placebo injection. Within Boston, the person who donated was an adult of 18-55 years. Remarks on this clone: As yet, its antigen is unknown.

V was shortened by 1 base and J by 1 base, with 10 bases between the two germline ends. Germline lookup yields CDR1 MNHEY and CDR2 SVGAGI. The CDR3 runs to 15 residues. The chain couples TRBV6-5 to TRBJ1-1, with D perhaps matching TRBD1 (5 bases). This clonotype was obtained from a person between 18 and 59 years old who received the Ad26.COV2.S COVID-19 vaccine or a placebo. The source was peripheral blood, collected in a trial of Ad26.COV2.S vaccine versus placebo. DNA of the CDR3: TGTGCCAGCAGTTACTTGGGACCCCCGAACACTGAAGCTTTCTTT. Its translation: CASSYLGPPNTEAFF.